Listed below are T cell receptor beta chains from one sample, sequenced in a study of immune cell composition in non-small cell lung cancer. TCRdb's copy holds only in-frame clones and misses some; the assay was immunoSEQ multiplex PCR. The sample consists of about 7,200 clones, 70% of them appearing once. The material sequenced was lung tumor tissue. The receptors were sampled from a human donor with non-small cell lung cancer. The CDR3 runs from the conserved cysteine through the conserved F or W. The D gene is left open where the match is weak. Part of the rows lack a size; the others show once, few, many or a class for expanded clones.

CDR3 length: 16
J gene: TRBJ1-2
D gene: TRBD1
clone size: -
V gene: TRBV19
CDR3 DNA: TGTGCCAGTACCAAGAGAAGACAGGGCCAAGAATGGCTCTACACCTTC
CDR3 protein: CASTKRRQGQEWLYTF

CDR3 length: 16
J gene: TRBJ2-2
D gene: -
clone size: -
V gene: TRBV28
CDR3 DNA: TGTGCCAGCAGTTTACAAGGAGGCTCGAACACCGGGGAGCTGTTTTTT
CDR3 protein: CASSLQGGSNTGELFF

CDR3 length: 17
J gene: TRBJ1-5
D gene: -
clone size: -
V gene: TRBV4-1
CDR3 DNA: TGCGCCAGCAGCCAATTAATAGGTAGGGGCAGCAATCAGCCCCAGCATTTT
CDR3 protein: CASSQLIGRGSNQPQHF

CDR3 length: 12
J gene: TRBJ1-1
D gene: -
clone size: -
V gene: TRBV29-1
CDR3 DNA: TGCAGCGTTGAAGCGGAGGGGAGGGGGAATTTCTTT
CDR3 protein: CSVEAEGRGNFF

CDR3 length: 11
J gene: TRBJ2-5
D gene: -
clone size: -
V gene: TRBV7-2
CDR3 DNA: TGTGCCAGCAGCTCCTTGGAGACCCAGTACTTC
CDR3 protein: CASSSLETQYF

CDR3 length: 15
J gene: TRBJ1-4
D gene: -
clone size: -
V gene: TRBV5-1
CDR3 DNA: TGCGCCAGCAGCCTGGCCGACAGGATCAATGAAAAACTGTTTTTT
CDR3 protein: CASSLADRINEKLFF

CDR3 length: 13
J gene: TRBJ2-1
D gene: -
clone size: -
V gene: TRBV2
CDR3 DNA: TGTGCCAACGACTCAACAGAGGGTGGTGAGCAGTTCTTC
CDR3 protein: CANDSTEGGEQFF

CDR3 length: 14
J gene: TRBJ1-2
D gene: -
clone size: -
V gene: TRBV6-6
CDR3 DNA: TGTGCCGTAAAAGACAGGAGGCCTAACTATGGCTACACCTTC
CDR3 protein: CAVKDRRPNYGYTF

CDR3 length: 19
J gene: TRBJ1-5
D gene: TRBD1
clone size: few
V gene: TRBV4-1
CDR3 DNA: TGCGCCAGCAGCCAAGATCTCGGACAGGGGGCGTTCAGCAATCAGCCCCAGCATTTT
CDR3 protein: CASSQDLGQGAFSNQPQHF

CDR3 length: 16
J gene: TRBJ2-3
D gene: -
clone size: -
V gene: TRBV30
CDR3 DNA: TGTGCCTGGAGTGTTTCCCGGGGGGCTGAGTTGGATACGCAGTATTTT
CDR3 protein: CAWSVSRGAELDTQYF

CDR3 length: 17
J gene: TRBJ2-1
D gene: TRBD2
clone size: -
V gene: TRBV11-2
CDR3 DNA: TGTGCCAGCAGCACTCGCCTTCTAGCGGGAGGGCCGGGTGGGCAGTTCTTC
CDR3 protein: CASSTRLLAGGPGGQFF

CDR3 length: 11
J gene: TRBJ1-2
D gene: -
clone size: -
V gene: TRBV7-2
CDR3 DNA: TGTGCCAGCAGCCAATACTATGGCTACACCTTC
CDR3 protein: CASSQYYGYTF

CDR3 length: 15
J gene: TRBJ2-7
D gene: -
clone size: -
V gene: TRBV4-1
CDR3 DNA: TGCGCCAGCAGCCAAGAGCTTCCAGGATATGGGGAGCAGTACTTC
CDR3 protein: CASSQELPGYGEQYF

CDR3 length: 15
J gene: TRBJ2-7
D gene: TRBD2
clone size: few
V gene: TRBV6-6
CDR3 DNA: TGTGCCAGCAGTTATCTCTCGGGGGGGCCTTACGAGCAGTACTTC
CDR3 protein: CASSYLSGGPYEQYF

CDR3 length: 16
J gene: TRBJ2-7
D gene: TRBD2
clone size: -
V gene: TRBV9
CDR3 DNA: TGTGCCAGCAGCATGGGACTAGCGGGGGGGCGGAGCGAGCAGTACTTC
CDR3 protein: CASSMGLAGGRSEQYF

CDR3 length: 11
J gene: TRBJ1-4
D gene: -
clone size: once
V gene: TRBV28
CDR3 DNA: TGTGCCAGCAGTTTACGGGAAAAACTGTTTTTT
CDR3 protein: CASSLREKLFF

CDR3 length: 14
J gene: TRBJ1-5
D gene: -
clone size: -
V gene: TRBV19
CDR3 DNA: TGTGCCAGTAGTATACAGGGGCACAATCAGCCCCAGCATTTT
CDR3 protein: CASSIQGHNQPQHF

CDR3 length: 12
J gene: TRBJ2-3
D gene: -
clone size: -
V gene: TRBV4-1
CDR3 DNA: TGCGCCAGCAGCCAAGATATAAATACGCAGTATTTT
CDR3 protein: CASSQDINTQYF

CDR3 length: 14
J gene: TRBJ1-1
D gene: -
clone size: few
V gene: TRBV5-4
CDR3 DNA: TGTGCCAGCAGCACCTTCGGGGGGGCGGGTGAAGCTTTCTTT
CDR3 protein: CASSTFGGAGEAFF

CDR3 length: 13
J gene: TRBJ1-2
D gene: TRBD1
clone size: -
V gene: TRBV5-4
CDR3 DNA: TGTGCCAGCAGCTTCTGGACAGGGCTTGGCTACACCTTC
CDR3 protein: CASSFWTGLGYTF

CDR3 length: 14
J gene: TRBJ1-3
D gene: TRBD1
clone size: few
V gene: TRBV29-1
CDR3 DNA: TGCAGCGTCCACAGGGGTGGTTCTGGAAACACCATATATTTT
CDR3 protein: CSVHRGGSGNTIYF

CDR3 length: 13
J gene: TRBJ1-2
D gene: -
clone size: -
V gene: TRBV7-8
CDR3 DNA: TGTGCCAGCAGCCCGGGACAATTCGGGGGCTACACCTTC
CDR3 protein: CASSPGQFGGYTF

CDR3 length: 15
J gene: TRBJ1-2
D gene: TRBD1
clone size: -
V gene: TRBV28
CDR3 DNA: TGTGCCAGCAGTAACAAGGGACAGGGGGTGATAGGCTACACCTTC
CDR3 protein: CASSNKGQGVIGYTF

CDR3 length: 19
J gene: TRBJ2-1
D gene: TRBD1
clone size: -
V gene: TRBV19
CDR3 DNA: TGTGCCAGTAGTATTTATACGGCGAGGCGGCAGGGGGCGGACAATGAGCAGTTCTTC
CDR3 protein: CASSIYTARRQGADNEQFF

CDR3 length: 15
J gene: TRBJ2-1
D gene: TRBD1
clone size: -
V gene: TRBV7-2
CDR3 DNA: TGTGCCAGCAGCCACTTCGGGACAGGGGTCGATGAGCAGTTCTTC
CDR3 protein: CASSHFGTGVDEQFF

CDR3 length: 13
J gene: TRBJ2-5
D gene: -
clone size: once
V gene: TRBV18
CDR3 DNA: TGTGCCAGCTCACCCGGGCGGGGAGAGACCCAGTACTTC
CDR3 protein: CASSPGRGETQYF

CDR3 length: 14
J gene: TRBJ2-7
D gene: -
clone size: -
V gene: TRBV5-5
CDR3 DNA: TGTGCCAGCAGCCGAGGGGGGCGGGAGAGCGAGCAGTACTTC
CDR3 protein: CASSRGGRESEQYF

CDR3 length: 17
J gene: TRBJ1-2
D gene: TRBD1
clone size: few
V gene: TRBV19
CDR3 DNA: TGTGCCAGTAGTATAGATCTGACAGGGGGCCATACTCGTGGCTACACCTTC
CDR3 protein: CASSIDLTGGHTRGYTF

CDR3 length: 13
J gene: TRBJ2-2
D gene: -
clone size: -
V gene: TRBV6-6
CDR3 DNA: TGTGCCAGCAGTCCCGAGGGCACCGGGGAGCTGTTTTTT
CDR3 protein: CASSPEGTGELFF

CDR3 length: 15
J gene: TRBJ1-5
D gene: TRBD1
clone size: once
V gene: TRBV6-1
CDR3 DNA: TGTGCCAGCAGTGCCGGGACAGGGGAATATCAGCCCCAGCATTTT
CDR3 protein: CASSAGTGEYQPQHF

CDR3 length: 14
J gene: TRBJ1-1
D gene: -
clone size: -
V gene: TRBV5-4
CDR3 DNA: TGTGCCAGCAGCTGGGGGGGGCTGAACACTGAAGCTTTCTTT
CDR3 protein: CASSWGGLNTEAFF

CDR3 length: 15
J gene: TRBJ2-4
D gene: -
clone size: -
V gene: TRBV15
CDR3 DNA: TGTGCCACCAGCGACCAGCCCAGGGTCAAAAACATTCAGTACTTC
CDR3 protein: CATSDQPRVKNIQYF

CDR3 length: 14
J gene: TRBJ2-5
D gene: -
clone size: -
V gene: TRBV13
CDR3 DNA: TGTGCCAGCAGCAAACCTATTTCGGGAGAGACCCAGTACTTC
CDR3 protein: CASSKPISGETQYF